This TCR beta chain was obtained from a study of OX40 agonist ivuxolimab in advanced cancers. As for the study in general: Patients were given ivuxolimab, an antibody that agonizes OX40 (CD134). Participants could have had prior anti-PD-1, anti-PD-L1 or anti-CTLA-4 therapy, and around 43% had some.

Assay: immunoSEQ multiplex PCR; the TCRdb copy retains only in-frame clones and omits some. Of tens of thousands of clones in the sample, roughly 84% are singletons; the top ten hold roughly 0.9%. The CDR3 consists of 16 residues. J lost 5 bases, V lost 4 bases, and 11 bases had no gene match. Germline CDR1 reads SGHRS; CDR2 reads YFSETQ. This receptor was identified in an adult with an advanced solid tumor such as melanoma, head and neck, liver or kidney cancer. The chain recombines TRBV5-1 with TRBJ1-3; TRBD1 aligns across 8 bases. Sequenced here: CD4+ or CD8+ T cells sorted from blood, sampled in a trial of the OX40 agonist ivuxolimab. The CDR3 bases are TGCGCCAGCAGCCCCGAAGGACAGGGTCGGCGAAACACCATATATTTT. Translating gives CASSPEGQGRRNTIYF.